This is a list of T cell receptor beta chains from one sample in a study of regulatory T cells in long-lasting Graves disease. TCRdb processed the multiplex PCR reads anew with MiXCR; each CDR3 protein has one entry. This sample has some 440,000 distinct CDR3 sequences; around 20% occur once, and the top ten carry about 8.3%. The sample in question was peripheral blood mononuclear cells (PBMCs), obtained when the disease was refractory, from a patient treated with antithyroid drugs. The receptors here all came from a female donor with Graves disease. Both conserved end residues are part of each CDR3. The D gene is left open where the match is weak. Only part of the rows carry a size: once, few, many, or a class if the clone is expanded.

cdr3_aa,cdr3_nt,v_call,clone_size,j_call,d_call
CASSSLLGHEQYF,TGTGCCAGCAGCTCATTGTTAGGACACGAGCAGTACTTC,TRBV7-9,few,TRBJ2-7,NA
CSGRDPGAEAFF,TGCAGCGGCCGGGACCCCGGGGCTGAAGCTTTCTTT,TRBV29-1,NA,TRBJ1-1,NA
CASSYALLAGNEQYF,TGTGCCAGCAGTTACGCCTTACTAGCGGGAAACGAGCAGTACTTC,TRBV6-9,NA,TRBJ2-7,TRBD2
CASSPQVTPFQPQHF,TGTGCCAGCAGTCCACAGGTGACACCGTTTCAGCCCCAGCATTTT,TRBV28,many,TRBJ1-5,NA
CASSCSTWDGANVLTF,TGTGCCAGCAGTTGCTCTACTTGGGATGGGGCCAACGTCCTGACTTTC,TRBV6-4,NA,TRBJ2-6,NA
CASRPLTGLSGQPQHF,TGTGCCAGCAGACCCCTGACAGGGTTGTCCGGCCAGCCCCAGCATTTT,TRBV6-1,many,TRBJ1-5,TRBD1
CSVEAVTGPTGELFF,TGCAGCGTTGAAGCAGTTACAGGCCCCACCGGGGAGCTGTTTTTT,TRBV29-1,few,TRBJ2-2,NA
CASSGAGFYGYTF,TGTGCCAGCAGCGGGGCCGGCTTCTATGGCTACACCTTC,TRBV28,many,TRBJ1-2,NA
CASSLRGTDYEQYF,TGTGCCAGCAGTTTACGCGGGACAGACTACGAGCAGTACTTC,TRBV28,many,TRBJ2-7,NA
CASRHRALSGEKLFF,TGTGCCAGCCGACATCGTGCCCTTTCAGGAGAAAAACTGTTTTTT,TRBV2,many,TRBJ1-4,NA
CASSLIQGSTSPLHF,TGTGCCAGCAGCCTCATACAGGGTAGCACTTCACCCCTCCACTTT,TRBV14,few,TRBJ1-6,NA
CASRATGGLDQPQHF,TGTGCCAGCAGAGCGACAGGGGGCTTGGATCAGCCCCAGCATTTT,TRBV2,few,TRBJ1-5,TRBD1
CSVDDTPNYGYTF,TGCAGCGTTGACGACACTCCTAACTATGGCTACACCTTC,TRBV29-1,many,TRBJ1-2,NA
CASSYILGGYEQYF,TGTGCCAGCAGTTATATCCTGGGAGGCTACGAGCAGTACTTC,TRBV12-3/TRBV12-4,many,TRBJ2-7,NA
CASSPTGKNTEAFF,TGTGCCAGCAGCCCGACCGGAAAGAACACTGAAGCTTTCTTT,TRBV12-3/TRBV12-4,many,TRBJ1-1,NA
CASSLDSSLYEQYF,TGTGCCAGCAGTTTAGACTCTTCCCTCTACGAGCAGTACTTC,TRBV27,many,TRBJ2-7,NA
CASSLGPQGGSFNYGYTF,TGCGCCAGCAGCTTGGGCCCCCAGGGGGGGTCCTTTAACTATGGCTACACCTTC,TRBV5-1,NA,TRBJ1-2,TRBD1
CASSGGLAGATQYF,TGTGCCAGCAGCGGGGGACTAGCGGGGGCGACCCAGTACTTC,TRBV7-2,many,TRBJ2-5,TRBD2
CASTPRVGVGGGSGANVPTF,NA,TRBV19,NA,TRBJ2-6,NA
CATMGGPGELFF,TGTGCCACTATGGGAGGGCCCGGGGAGCTGTTTTTT,TRBV6-1,few,TRBJ2-2,TRBD2
CASSPLLTGLIVSYEQYF,TGTGCCAGCAGTCCACTACTGACAGGGTTAATCGTGTCCTACGAGCAGTACTTC,TRBV28,many,TRBJ2-7,TRBD1
CAISENWANTGELFF,TGTGCCATCAGTGAAAATTGGGCGAACACCGGGGAGCTGTTTTTT,TRBV10-3,few,TRBJ2-2,NA
CASSTTGTSASGSGANVLTF,TGTGCCAGCAGCACCACCGGGACGTCGGCTTCGGGAAGTGGGGCCAACGTCCTGACTTTC,TRBV7-9,NA,TRBJ2-6,NA
CSVEGGNSPLHF,TGCAGCGTTGAAGGGGGTAATTCACCCCTCCACTTT,TRBV29-1,NA,TRBJ1-6,NA
CASSWGGQNNEQFF,TGCGCCAGCAGCTGGGGCGGACAAAACAATGAGCAGTTCTTC,TRBV5-1,NA,TRBJ2-1,NA
CASSPTQVTEAFF,TGTGCCAGCTCACCAACCCAGGTAACTGAAGCTTTCTTT,TRBV18,few,TRBJ1-1,NA